The rows below give T cell receptor beta chains drawn from one sample of a study of CD8 T cells in ankylosing spondylitis. TCRdb reprocessed the 5' RACE reads via MiXCR and lists one record per CDR3 protein. The profile shows some 240,000 distinct CDR3 sequences, 8.6% of them singletons. Sequenced material: blood, either unsorted or a sorted T cell fraction (not recorded which). These TCRs come from a male donor with ankylosing spondylitis or in good health (not recorded which). Each CDR3 is given with its conserved first and last residue. D genes are given only for firm matches. Some rows have no size entry. The others give once, few or many, or a class for an expanded clone.

v_gene,j_gene,d_gene,abundance,CDR3nt,CDR3aa
TRBV13,TRBJ2-1,TRBD1,many,TGTGCCAGCAGCTTGGGACAGGGCCCCAATGAGCAGTTCTTC,CASSLGQGPNEQFF
TRBV7-2,TRBJ2-3,TRBD1,-,TGTGCCAGCAGCTTAGGGCAGACGGGACAGGGAGATACGCAGTATTTT,CASSLGQTGQGDTQYF
TRBV27,TRBJ1-3,TRBD1,-,TGTGCCAATCCCACAGGGGGAACTGGAAACACCATATATTTT,CANPTGGTGNTIYF
TRBV9,TRBJ2-7,TRBD2,-,TGTGCCAGCAGCGTAGACCTAGCGGGAGTATGGAACGAGCAGTACTTC,CASSVDLAGVWNEQYF
TRBV3-1,TRBJ1-3,-,many,TGTGCCAGCAGCCGCTCATCGAGTCAGCTCGACGGTGGAAACACCATATATTTT,CASSRSSSQLDGGNTIYF
TRBV25-1,TRBJ2-7,TRBD1,many,TGTGCCAGCAGTCCAACAGGGGGGTACTACGAGCAGTACTTC,CASSPTGGYYEQYF
TRBV12-3/TRBV12-4,TRBJ2-7,TRBD2,many,TGTGCCAGCAGTTTTGGCGGGAGAGGCACCTACGAGCAGTACTTC,CASSFGGRGTYEQYF
TRBV30,TRBJ2-1,TRBD1,-,TGTGCCTGGAACTGGGACAGTTCCTCCTACAATGAGCAGTTCTTC,CAWNWDSSSYNEQFF
TRBV7-9,TRBJ2-3,-,few,TGTGCCAGCAGCTTACGGGCAGGGGTAGCAACAGATACGCAGTATTTT,CASSLRAGVATDTQYF
TRBV4-3,TRBJ2-1,-,many,TGCGCCAGCAGCCAAAACAGGGACCACAATGAGCAGTTCTTC,CASSQNRDHNEQFF
TRBV27,TRBJ1-1,TRBD1,-,TGTGCCAGTAAAGACAGGGGACGAGCTTTCTTT,CASKDRGRAFF
TRBV5-8,TRBJ1-2,TRBD1,many,TGTGCCAGCAGCTTGAACAGGGGCCTAAACTATGGCTACACCTTC,CASSLNRGLNYGYTF
TRBV6-1,TRBJ1-1,-,many,TGTGCCAGCCTTATCCCGGAAACGGCCGAAGCTTTCTTT,CASLIPETAEAFF
TRBV11-1,TRBJ2-1,TRBD2,many,TGTGCCAGCAGCTTAGCTGGTCTAGCGGGTGGAATCCCCTACAATGAGCAGTTCTTC,CASSLAGLAGGIPYNEQFF
TRBV19,TRBJ2-1,TRBD2,-,TGTGCCAGTAGTCCCGGGACTAGCGGGTACAGTGAGCAGTTCTTC,CASSPGTSGYSEQFF
TRBV20-1,TRBJ1-2,TRBD1,-,TGCAGTGCTAGCGCAGGGGGCGCAGACCGTGGCTACACCTTC,CSASAGGADRGYTF